The 26 T cell receptor beta chains below were found in one sample sequenced in a study of blood T cells in healthy people across ages. Alongside a J-beta primer mix, a sample-barcoded 5' primer served in a second PCR lasting about 6 to 12 cycles. A single record per CDR3 protein comes from TCRdb applying MiXCR to the 5' RACE reads. The sample includes around 1,000,000 distinct CDR3 sequences, roughly two fifths of them seen just once. Sequenced input: blood. The receptors were sampled from a man aged 18-30 years in good health.

This clonotype came up many times. This sequence joins TRBV7-8 and TRBJ2-1; 7 bases fit TRBD2. CDR1 and CDR2 (germline): SGHVS, FQNEAQ. Germline trimming cut 4 bases from V and 0 bases from J; bases unmatched to any gene: 12. This CDR3 comprises 18 residues. The CDR3 loop is CASSSRPGSGVSYNEQFF. CDR3 DNA sequence: TGTGCCAGCAGCTCTAGACCGGGCAGCGGGGTCTCCTACAATGAGCAGTTCTTC.

CDR3 DNA: TGTGCCAGCAGCACGTACGCCTACAATGAGCAGTTCTTC. Translation: CASSTYAYNEQFF. This sequence joins TRBV11-2 and TRBJ2-1, with D unresolved. The germline CDR1 and CDR2 sequences are SGHAT and FQNNGV. Trimming shortened V by 5 bases and J by 2 bases, and 7 bases separated the two germline ends. CDR3 length equals 13 residues.

The chain is built from TRBV4-1 and TRBJ2-5; possibly TRBD1 for D (5 bases). The ends were cut back, 0 bases at V and 2 bases at J, with 7 bases in the middle. Germline V gene lookup returns CDR1 MGHRA and CDR2 YSYEKL. This CDR3 comprises 14 residues. Here the CDR3 DNA reads TGCGCCAGCAGCCAAGATGACAGTCAAGAGACCCAGTACTTC. Translated, it gives CASSQDDSQETQYF.

The CDR3 DNA is TGTGCCAGCTCCCTGGCGACAGCCAAAAACATTCAGTACTTC. Its protein product is CASSLATAKNIQYF. The chain has TRBV18 and TRBJ2-4; D is undetermined. CDR3 length equals 14 residues. Germline V gene sequence: CDR1 KGHSH, CDR2 LQKENI. The germline V and J ends were trimmed by 6 bases and 0 bases, with 9 bases remaining between them.

The V gene is TRBV5-1, the J gene TRBJ1-5, with D maybe TRBD1 (5 bases). Germline CDR1 is SGHRS and CDR2 is YFSETQ. V was cut by 4 bases and J by 6 bases, with 14 bases left in between. The CDR3 has 14 amino acids. CDR3 loop: CASSPVEGSQPQHF. The DNA of the CDR3 is TGCGCCAGCAGCCCTGTCGAGGGGAGTCAGCCCCAGCATTTT.

This clonotype was seen more than once but under ten times. The V and J genes are TRBV9 and TRBJ1-5, with D hard to call. Trimming shortened V by 3 bases and J by 3 bases, and 13 bases separated the two germline ends. The CDR3 extends over 15 amino acids. In germline, CDR1 is SGDLS, CDR2 YYNGEE. This chain's CDR3 is CASSADALYNQPQHF. In nucleotides, the CDR3 is TGTGCCAGCAGCGCGGACGCCCTTTACAATCAGCCCCAGCATTTT.

This clonotype was detected only a few times. The V call is TRBV18, the J call TRBJ2-3, with D hard to call. This CDR3 is built from 16 residues. Trimming stripped 1 base from V and 0 bases from J, with 11 bases between. Germline CDR1 is KGHSH and CDR2 is LQKENI. The CDR3 region has the DNA TGTGCCAGCTCACCACGGGGTCCGCTTAGCACAGATACGCAGTATTTT. Translation gives CASSPRGPLSTDTQYF.

This clonotype occurred once. The chain employs TRBV2 and TRBJ2-4, with a tentative D call TRBD2 (5 bases). Germline values: CDR1 SNHLY, CDR2 FYNNEI. V gave up 4 bases and J gave up 0 bases, with 13 bases separating them. The length of the CDR3 is 16 residues. CDR3 loop: CASSVEAGLAKNIQYF. The CDR3 DNA sequence: TGTGCCAGCAGTGTTGAAGCAGGACTAGCCAAAAACATTCAGTACTTC.

The gene calls are TRBV11-1 and TRBJ2-1; D may be TRBD1 (5 bases). This CDR3 has 14 residues. Trimming shortened V by 3 bases and J by 5 bases, and 11 bases separated the two germline ends. Germline V gives CDR1 SGHAT, CDR2 FQDESV (reference sequence). The CDR3 DNA sequence: TGTGCCAGCAGCTTTCCGGGCAGGGACAATGAGCAGTTCTTC. It is translated as CASSFPGRDNEQFF.

This clonotype was detected once. The rearrangement joins TRBV11-2 to TRBJ1-2; the match to TRBD1 covers 8 bases. This CDR3 is built from 14 residues. Per germline, CDR1 SGHAT and CDR2 FQNNGV. The V segment lost 7 bases and the J segment 7 bases; nucleotides outside the gene matches: 11. The CDR3 loop is CASTGQGGGCGYTF. As DNA, the CDR3 is TGTGCCAGCACCGGACAGGGAGGGGGCTGTGGCTACACCTTC. Looking up the rest from reference TRBV11-2 and TRBJ1-2 gives the full variable domain: EAGVAQSPRYKIIEKRQSVAFWCNPISGHATLYWYQQILGQGPKLLIQFQNNGVVDDSQLPKDRFSAERLKGVDSTLKIQPAKLEDSAVYLCASTGQGGGCGYTFGSGTRLTVV.

This clonotype was counted only a few times. The chain recombines TRBV5-1 with TRBJ2-3; no definite D call. The length of the CDR3 is 21 residues. V gave up 3 bases and J gave up 0 bases, with 29 bases separating them. The germline CDR1 and CDR2 sequences are SGHRS and YFSETQ. CDR3 DNA: TGCGCCAGCAGCTGGGTAGCTCCCCCGGGCAGATCTTACACTAGCACAGATACGCAGTATTTT. Translation: CASSWVAPPGRSYTSTDTQYF.

The chain recombines TRBV3-1 with TRBJ2-1, with 7 bases fitting TRBD1. Germline V gene sequence: CDR1 LGHDT, CDR2 YNNKEL (reference sequence). J was trimmed by 7 bases and V by 3 bases; bases with no gene match: 3. The CDR3 consists of 13 residues. DNA of the CDR3: TGTGCCAGCAGCCAGGGACAGTTGAATGAGCAGTTCTTC. Its protein product is CASSQGQLNEQFF.

The chain uses TRBV12-3 or TRBV12-4 and TRBJ2-1; 13 bases map to TRBD2. TRBJ2-7 explains the end of the DNA better; the J call may be wrong. This CDR3 has 16 amino acids. This CDR3 is CASTTSGGSSYNEQYF. The CDR3 DNA is TGTGCCAGCACGACTAGCGGGGGGAGTTCCTACAATGAGCAGTACTTC.

This clonotype was recorded many times. This rearrangement joins TRBV12-3 or TRBV12-4 to TRBJ1-2; no firm D call. Trimming took off 2 bases at V and 1 base at J, with 11 bases between the two ends. CDR3 length: 15 residues. The CDR3 here is CASSLNRQINYGYTF. CDR3 nucleotide sequence: TGTGCCAGCAGTTTAAACCGGCAGATTAACTATGGCTACACCTTC.

The table lists this clonotype with a few counts. The chain uses TRBV20-1 and TRBJ1-5; 7 bases line up with TRBD1. Germline loops: CDR1 DFQATT, CDR2 SNEGSKA (reference sequence). There are 14 residues in the CDR3. Germline trimming cut 6 bases from V and 5 bases from J; bases unmatched to any gene: 10. CDR3 residues: CSAHTGAAYQPQHF. The CDR3 DNA is TGCAGTGCGCATACAGGGGCCGCTTATCAGCCCCAGCATTTT.

This clonotype was seen a handful of times. The rearrangement links TRBV29-1 to TRBJ1-2, with D unclear. Trimming shortened V by 8 bases and J by 0 bases, and 10 bases separated the two germline ends. The CDR3 covers 12 residues. Germline CDR1 reads SQVTM; CDR2 reads ANQGSEA. The chain's CDR3 is CSFQVSNYGYTF. The CDR3 coding sequence is TGCAGCTTCCAGGTATCTAACTATGGCTACACCTTC.

The chain employs TRBV7-3 and TRBJ1-3, with 7 bases fitting TRBD1. The CDR3 runs to 18 residues. Germline loops: CDR1 SGHTA, CDR2 FQGTGA. After removal of 3 bases from V and 0 bases from J, the junction contained 11 bases not matched to a gene. Here the CDR3 DNA reads TGTGCCAGCAGCTTTTCAGGGGGACAGCTGAACTCTGGAAACACCATATATTTT. Its protein is CASSFSGGQLNSGNTIYF.

V is TRBV6-2 or TRBV6-3 and J is TRBJ1-2; no firm D call. This CDR3 comprises 17 residues. V lost 2 bases to trimming and J lost 2 bases, with 18 bases between them. Germline loops: CDR1 MNHEY, CDR2 SVGEGT. The chain's CDR3 is CASSYPSHAVDNYGYTF. CDR3 nucleotide sequence: TGTGCCAGCAGTTACCCTTCGCATGCGGTTGACAACTATGGCTACACCTTC.

The chain is built from TRBV6-1 and TRBJ2-2; no reliable D call. V was pared by 8 bases and J by 5 bases, with 15 bases between. The germline V gene has CDR1 MNHNS and CDR2 SASEGT. This CDR3 spans 14 amino acids. This CDR3 is CASVALFSTGELFF. CDR3 nucleotides: TGTGCCAGCGTGGCGCTCTTTTCAACCGGGGAGCTGTTTTTT.

This clonotype was detected only a few times. The gene calls are TRBV3-1 and TRBJ2-1; D not certain. The V gene lost 0 bases and the J gene lost 8 bases, with 17 bases spanning the gap. CDR3 size: 16 residues. CDR1 LGHDT and CDR2 YNNKEL come from the germline V gene (reference sequence). CDR3 region: CASSQEVLWQNDEQFF. The CDR3 bases are TGTGCCAGCAGCCAAGAGGTTCTGTGGCAGAACGATGAGCAGTTCTTC.

This clonotype was seen at least ten times. The chain links TRBV10-3 to TRBJ1-5; the D is unclear. The CDR3 is made up of 12 amino acids. Germline CDR1 reads ENHRY; CDR2 reads SYGVKD. Trimming took 3 bases from V and 2 from J, leaving 2 bases between them. CDR3 nucleotide sequence: TGTGCCATCAGTGACCGCAATCAGCCCCAGCATTTT. Its translation: CAISDRNQPQHF.

A few counts support this clonotype. The chain couples TRBV6-1 to TRBJ1-2; unclear D gene. Germline CDR1 MNHNS, CDR2 SASEGT. Between the trimmed V and J ends, which lost 3 bases and 7 bases, there was a span of 18 bases. This CDR3 region has 15 residues. In DNA, the CDR3 is TGTGCCAGCAGTGAGAAAACGCCTAACTACAGTGGCTACACCTTC. Its translation: CASSEKTPNYSGYTF.

This clonotype was recorded a few times. The rearrangement links TRBV20-1 to TRBJ2-1; TRBD2 matches at 9 bases. From germline, CDR1 is DFQATT and CDR2 SNEGSKA (reference sequence). This CDR3 is built from 16 residues. Trimming at V came to 0 bases and at J to 5 bases, leaving 8 bases not matched to a gene. The CDR3 bases are TGCAGTGCTAGAGACCCGGGACTAGCAGCAGACAATGAGCAGTTCTTC. Amino acid sequence: CSARDPGLAADNEQFF.

The chain joins TRBV20-1 to TRBJ1-6; D may be TRBD1 (6 bases). The CDR3 covers 14 residues. V lost 6 bases and J lost 2, with 11 bases in between. Germline values: CDR1 DFQATT, CDR2 SNEGSKA (reference sequence). The CDR3 DNA sequence: TGCAGTGCCAAAGGGACACCCTATAATTCACCCCTCCACTTT. Protein product: CSAKGTPYNSPLHF.

This clonotype was detected only once. This may be a read error: a much more frequent sequence differs by one nucleotide. The CDR3 reads CAGKPTASGANVLTF. The CDR3, as DNA: TGTGCCGGCAAACCGACCGCATCTGGGGCCAACGTCCTGACTTTC. This sequence joins TRBV6-4 and TRBJ2-6; D is uncertain. In germline, CDR1 is MRHNA, CDR2 SNTAGT. CDR3 size: 15 residues. V was pared by 11 bases and J by 1 base, with 15 bases between.

This clonotype was detected ten times or more. V gene TRBV27 combines with J gene TRBJ1-5; no firm D call. Looked up from germline, CDR1 is MNHEY and CDR2 is SMNVEV (reference sequence). V shed 4 bases and J shed 1 base, with 8 bases lying between them. This CDR3 comprises 14 residues. The CDR3 loop reads CASSSGWSNQPQHF. CDR3 DNA sequence: TGTGCCAGCAGTTCGGGGTGGAGCAATCAGCCCCAGCATTTT.